These T cell receptor beta chains were read from a single sample in a study of cytomegalovirus exposure and HLA in healthy donors. Assay: immunoSEQ multiplex PCR; the TCRdb copy retains only in-frame clones and omits some. The sample consists of roughly 300,000 clones, roughly 85% of them appearing once. The sequenced sample consisted of PBMCs. These receptors were collected from a woman aged 18-29 years in good health and CMV-seronegative. Each CDR3 is given with its conserved first and last residue. D genes are given only for firm matches. Clone size is shown for a subset of rows, as once, few, many or a class of expanded clone.

J gene: TRBJ2-7
clone size: once
V gene: TRBV7-2
D gene: TRBD1
CDR3 DNA: TGTGCCAGCAGCCAAAGACAGGGTCTTTCCTACGAGCAGTACTTC
CDR3 protein: CASSQRQGLSYEQYF

J gene: TRBJ2-1
clone size: NA
V gene: TRBV20-1
D gene: TRBD1
CDR3 DNA: TGCAGTCAGGGACAGAACAATGAGCAGTTCTTC
CDR3 protein: CSQGQNNEQFF

J gene: TRBJ1-1
clone size: NA
V gene: TRBV5-4
D gene: TRBD1
CDR3 DNA: TGTGCCAGCAGCTTACCGGGACAGGGGGCGGGCACTGAAGCTTTCTTT
CDR3 protein: CASSLPGQGAGTEAFF

J gene: TRBJ2-5
clone size: NA
V gene: TRBV7-9
D gene: TRBD2
CDR3 DNA: TGTGCCAGCAGCCCGGGGGGGGACTCCACCGGGAAGGAGACCCAGTACTTC
CDR3 protein: CASSPGGDSTGKETQYF

J gene: TRBJ1-3
clone size: NA
V gene: TRBV6-5
D gene: NA
CDR3 DNA: TGTGCCAGCAGTTTCAGGGCGTCCTCTGGAAACACCATATATTTT
CDR3 protein: CASSFRASSGNTIYF

J gene: TRBJ1-3
clone size: NA
V gene: TRBV2
D gene: NA
CDR3 DNA: TGTGCCAGCAGGGGGGGTAAAGCTGGAAACACCATATATTTT
CDR3 protein: CASRGGKAGNTIYF

J gene: TRBJ1-4
clone size: NA
V gene: TRBV7-9
D gene: TRBD1
CDR3 DNA: TGTGCCAGCAGCGCGACAGGGAATGAAAAACTGTTTTTT
CDR3 protein: CASSATGNEKLFF

J gene: TRBJ2-7
clone size: NA
V gene: TRBV6-6
D gene: TRBD2
CDR3 DNA: TGTGCCAGCAGTTACTCGGGACTATCGGCCTACGAGCAGTACTTC
CDR3 protein: CASSYSGLSAYEQYF

J gene: TRBJ2-1
clone size: NA
V gene: TRBV2
D gene: TRBD2
CDR3 DNA: TGTGCCAGCATTAGGACTAGCGGGAACTACAATGAGCAGTTCTTC
CDR3 protein: CASIRTSGNYNEQFF

J gene: TRBJ1-1
clone size: NA
V gene: TRBV29-1
D gene: NA
CDR3 DNA: TGCAGCGTTTTGGGGGGGGAAGCTTTCTTT
CDR3 protein: CSVLGGEAFF

J gene: TRBJ1-5
clone size: NA
V gene: TRBV7-2
D gene: NA
CDR3 DNA: TGTGCCAGCAGCTTTAGCCATAGCAATCAGCCCCAGCATTTT
CDR3 protein: CASSFSHSNQPQHF